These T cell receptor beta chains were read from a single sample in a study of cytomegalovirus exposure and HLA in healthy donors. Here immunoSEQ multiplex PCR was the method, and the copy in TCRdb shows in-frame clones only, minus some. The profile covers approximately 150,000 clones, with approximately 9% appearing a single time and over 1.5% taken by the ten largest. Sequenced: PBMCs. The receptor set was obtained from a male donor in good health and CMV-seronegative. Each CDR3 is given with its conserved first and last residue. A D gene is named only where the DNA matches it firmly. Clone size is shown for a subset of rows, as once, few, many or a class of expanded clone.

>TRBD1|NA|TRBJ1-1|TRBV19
CASNPPRDRGTEAFF
TGTGCCAGTAACCCCCCCCGGGACAGGGGAACTGAAGCTTTCTTT
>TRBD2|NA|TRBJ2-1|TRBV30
CAWSGLAVTSYNEQFF
TGTGCCTGGAGTGGGCTAGCGGTCACATCCTACAATGAGCAGTTCTTC
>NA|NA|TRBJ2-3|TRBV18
CASSFGQRDTDTQYF
TGTGCCAGCTCATTCGGACAGAGGGACACAGATACGCAGTATTTT
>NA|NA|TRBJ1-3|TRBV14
CASSQVSSGNTIYF
TGTGCCAGCAGCCAAGTCTCCTCTGGAAACACCATATATTTT
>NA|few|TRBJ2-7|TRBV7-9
CASSFGGSYEQYF
TGTGCCAGCAGCTTCGGCGGGTCCTACGAGCAGTACTTC
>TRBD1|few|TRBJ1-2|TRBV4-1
CASRGRDREFNYGYTF
TGCGCCAGCCGCGGTCGGGACAGGGAGTTCAACTATGGCTACACCTTC
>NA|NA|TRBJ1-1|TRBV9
CASSAASRGTIF
TGTGCCAGCAGCGCCGCGTCACGGGGTACGATCTTT
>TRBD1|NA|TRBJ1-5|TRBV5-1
CASSPGTGNQPQHF
TGCGCCAGCAGCCCCGGGACAGGCAATCAGCCCCAGCATTTT
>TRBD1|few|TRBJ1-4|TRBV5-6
CASSSPGQAFATNEKLFF
TGTGCCAGCAGCTCGCCGGGACAGGCTTTTGCAACTAATGAAAAACTGTTTTTT
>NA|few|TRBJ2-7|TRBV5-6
CASSSYPHTTLSYEQYF
TGTGCCAGCAGTTCCTACCCGCACACGACTCTGTCCTACGAGCAGTACTTC
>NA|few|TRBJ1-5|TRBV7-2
CASSVGGASNQPQHF
TGTGCCAGCAGCGTGGGGGGGGCCAGCAATCAGCCCCAGCATTTT
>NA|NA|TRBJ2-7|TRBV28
CASSFLIAKYEQYF
TGTGCCAGCAGTTTTCTGATAGCCAAATACGAGCAGTACTTC
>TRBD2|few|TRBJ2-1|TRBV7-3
CASSLLAGNNEQFF
TGTGCCAGCAGCTTACTAGCGGGAAACAATGAGCAGTTCTTC
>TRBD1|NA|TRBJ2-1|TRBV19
CASRTGGTINEQFF
TGTGCCAGTAGGACAGGGGGGACCATCAATGAGCAGTTCTTC
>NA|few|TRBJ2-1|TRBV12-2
CASRLRALGLPNEQFF
TGTGCAAGTCGCTTACGGGCGTTGGGGCTTCCGAATGAGCAGTTCTTC
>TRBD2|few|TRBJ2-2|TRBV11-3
CASSLAASGGMELFF
TGTGCCAGCAGCTTAGCGGCTAGCGGGGGGATGGAGCTGTTTTTT
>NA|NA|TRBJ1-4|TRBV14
CASSQEYRDNEKLFF
TGTGCCAGCAGCCAAGAGTACAGAGATAATGAAAAACTGTTTTTT
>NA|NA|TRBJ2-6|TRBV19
CASSIPYSGANVLTF
TGTGCCAGTAGTATACCCTACTCTGGGGCCAACGTCCTGACTTTC
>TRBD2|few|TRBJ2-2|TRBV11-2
CASSRGTSGTGELFF
TGTGCCAGCAGCCGCGGGACTAGCGGGACCGGGGAGCTGTTTTTT
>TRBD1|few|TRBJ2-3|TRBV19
CASSPGTDTDTQYF
TGTGCCAGTAGTCCCGGGACAGACACAGATACGCAGTATTTT
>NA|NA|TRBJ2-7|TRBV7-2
CASSLIAYEQYF
TGTGCCAGCAGCTTAATAGCCTACGAGCAGTACTTC
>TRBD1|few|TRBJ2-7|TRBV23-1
CASSLGTGPHEQYF
TGCGCCAGCAGTCTCGGGACAGGGCCCCACGAGCAGTACTTC
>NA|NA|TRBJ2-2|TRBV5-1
CASSLDYPNTGELFF
TGCGCCAGCAGCCTGGACTATCCGAACACCGGGGAGCTGTTTTTT
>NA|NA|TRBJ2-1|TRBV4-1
CASSQPAVLADNEQFF
TGCGCCAGCAGCCAACCTGCCGTCCTAGCCGACAATGAGCAGTTCTTC
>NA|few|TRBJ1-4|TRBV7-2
CASSLGLGADQKLFF
TGTGCCAGCAGCTTAGGCCTGGGAGCTGATCAAAAACTGTTTTTT
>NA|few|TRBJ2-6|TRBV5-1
CASSLEISGSGANVLTF
TGCGCCAGCAGCTTGGAGATATCGGGCTCTGGGGCCAACGTCCTGACTTTC
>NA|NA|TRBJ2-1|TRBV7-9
CASSGPTYNEQFF
TGTGCCAGCTCCGGTCCTACCTACAATGAGCAGTTCTTC
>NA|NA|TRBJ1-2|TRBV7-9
CASSADSKYGYTF
TGTGCCAGCAGCGCCGACAGTAAATATGGCTACACCTTC
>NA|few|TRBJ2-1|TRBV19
CAARDEQFF
TGTGCCGCCCGGGATGAGCAGTTCTTC
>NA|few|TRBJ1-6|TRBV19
CASKGDSSYNSPLHF
TGTGCCAGTAAGGGTGACAGCTCCTATAATTCACCCCTCCACTTT
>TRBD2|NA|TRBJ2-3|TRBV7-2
CASSPRGLAGTDTQYF
TGTGCCAGCAGCCCCCGTGGACTAGCGGGCACAGATACGCAGTATTTT